The rows below give T cell receptor beta chains drawn from one sample of a study of sequential checkpoint blockade in melanoma. Measured with immunoSEQ multiplex PCR; TCRdb has only the in-frame clones, and not every one. The table lists about 3,800 clones, 20% to 25% of them singletons, with roughly 25% in the top ten. Sequences were derived from tumor tissue (inferred from file names), sampled from a patient given nivolumab and ipilimumab in sequence. Source of these receptors: a human donor with melanoma. The conserved cysteine and the conserved F or W are not part of the CDR3 here.

TRBV11-3 ASSYDRGSYNEQF
TRBV11-3 ASSSGRDNSPLH
TRBV25-1 ASSEGGGVRSSDTQY
TRBV11-3 ASKVEGANSPLH
TRBV6-8 ASRQSGALLRTNEKLF
TRBV11-3 ASSPLGGGGTEAF
TRBV19 ASTFSPNYGYT
TRBV19 ASRAPGQGRLVIEAF
TRBV30 AWSPGVNYGYT
TRBV5-1 ASSLELGSPETQY